This is a list of T cell receptor beta chains from one sample in a study of human T cells and chemical hapten exposure. One entry per CDR3 protein results from TCRdb running MiXCR on the RACE reads. The table lists some 96,000 distinct CDR3 sequences, 27% of them singletons. The specimen comprised whole blood, sampled in connection with sensitization to the hapten diphenylcyclopropenone (DPC). These receptors were collected from a man between 35 and 55 years old with alopecia areata. Some clones in this sample may be carry-over from other donors' samples. Both conserved end residues are part of each CDR3. The order of the fields is V gene, J gene, clone size, D gene, CDR3 protein, CDR3 DNA. A D gene is named only where the DNA matches it firmly. Some rows mark clone size as missing; the rest say once, few, many or name a class of expanded clone.

V gene: TRBV7-2; J gene: TRBJ2-3; clone size: medium-sized; D gene: TRBD2; CDR3 protein: CASSLLAGWGDTQYF; CDR3 DNA: TGTGCCAGCAGCTTACTAGCGGGATGGGGAGATACGCAGTATTTT
V gene: TRBV20-1; J gene: TRBJ2-7; clone size: -; D gene: TRBD1; CDR3 protein: CSARDFYQGVYEQYF; CDR3 DNA: TGCAGTGCTAGAGATTTCTACCAGGGGGTCTACGAGCAGTACTTC
V gene: TRBV20-1; J gene: TRBJ2-7; clone size: few; D gene: TRBD2; CDR3 protein: CSETPILAGEGGSYEQYF; CDR3 DNA: TGCAGTGAGACCCCCATACTAGCGGGAGAGGGGGGATCCTACGAGCAGTACTTC
V gene: TRBV20-1; J gene: TRBJ2-7; clone size: few; D gene: -; CDR3 protein: CSASPGQGLTYEQYF; CDR3 DNA: TGCAGTGCTAGCCCTGGTCAGGGGCTAACCTACGAGCAGTACTTC
V gene: TRBV27; J gene: TRBJ2-7; clone size: -; D gene: TRBD2; CDR3 protein: CASGEFLAGGPGEQYF; CDR3 DNA: TGTGCCAGCGGAGAGTTTCTAGCGGGAGGGCCGGGGGAGCAGTACTTC
V gene: TRBV7-2; J gene: TRBJ2-1; clone size: few; D gene: -; CDR3 protein: CASSLYRANEQFF; CDR3 DNA: TGTGCCAGCAGCCTTTACAGGGCCAATGAGCAGTTCTTC
V gene: TRBV7-2; J gene: TRBJ2-7; clone size: -; D gene: -; CDR3 protein: CASSLAQGRGYEQYF; CDR3 DNA: TGTGCCAGCAGCTTAGCGCAGGGACGGGGTTACGAGCAGTACTTC
V gene: TRBV10-3; J gene: TRBJ2-1; clone size: few; D gene: TRBD2; CDR3 protein: CAIREQGLAERDEQFF; CDR3 DNA: TGTGCCATCAGGGAACAGGGACTAGCGGAGAGGGATGAGCAGTTCTTC
V gene: TRBV4-1; J gene: TRBJ2-1; clone size: few; D gene: TRBD2; CDR3 protein: CASSQWREGMNEQFF; CDR3 DNA: TGCGCCAGCAGCCAATGGCGGGAGGGTATGAATGAGCAGTTCTTC
V gene: TRBV20-1; J gene: TRBJ2-3; clone size: medium-sized; D gene: -; CDR3 protein: CSARPSGTATDTQYF; CDR3 DNA: TGCAGTGCTAGGCCTTCCGGGACCGCTACAGATACGCAGTATTTT
V gene: TRBV12-3/TRBV12-4; J gene: TRBJ2-4; clone size: many; D gene: TRBD2; CDR3 protein: CASSAPTGTSGKNIQYF; CDR3 DNA: TGTGCCAGCAGTGCCCCAACCGGGACTAGCGGTAAAAACATTCAGTACTTC
V gene: TRBV6-5; J gene: TRBJ2-1; clone size: -; D gene: TRBD1; CDR3 protein: CASRRGQGSYNEQFF; CDR3 DNA: TGTGCCAGCAGACGAGGACAGGGTTCCTACAATGAGCAGTTCTTC
V gene: TRBV27; J gene: TRBJ2-7; clone size: -; D gene: -; CDR3 protein: CASSFGAGSYEQYF; CDR3 DNA: TGTGCCAGCAGTTTCGGGGCAGGGAGCTACGAGCAGTACTTC
V gene: TRBV4-2; J gene: TRBJ2-1; clone size: few; D gene: TRBD2; CDR3 protein: CASSPFTSLGTSGPNEQFF; CDR3 DNA: TGTGCCAGCAGCCCGTTCACCAGTCTCGGGACTAGCGGACCCAATGAGCAGTTCTTC
V gene: TRBV7-3; J gene: TRBJ2-2; clone size: few; D gene: -; CDR3 protein: CASSSSPYTGELFF; CDR3 DNA: TGTGCCAGCAGCTCCTCTCCCTACACCGGGGAGCTGTTTTTT
V gene: TRBV20-1; J gene: TRBJ2-7; clone size: many; D gene: TRBD2; CDR3 protein: CSAPRTSSTTGQYF; CDR3 DNA: TGCAGTGCCCCTAGGACTAGCTCAACGACGGGGCAGTACTTC
V gene: TRBV6-1; J gene: TRBJ2-1; clone size: -; D gene: TRBD2; CDR3 protein: CASSETTSGRVEFF; CDR3 DNA: TGTGCCAGCAGTGAAACGACTAGCGGGAGGGTGGAGTTCTTC
V gene: TRBV29-1; J gene: TRBJ2-1; clone size: -; D gene: -; CDR3 protein: CSVEDLQSSYNEQFF; CDR3 DNA: TGCAGCGTTGAAGATCTGCAGAGCTCCTACAATGAGCAGTTCTTC
V gene: TRBV6-6; J gene: TRBJ2-3; clone size: -; D gene: -; CDR3 protein: CASSPTADTQYF; CDR3 DNA: TGTGCCAGCAGCCCAACTGCGGATACGCAGTATTTT
V gene: TRBV20-1; J gene: TRBJ2-2; clone size: -; D gene: -; CDR3 protein: CSAREPRGTGELFF; CDR3 DNA: TGCAGTGCTAGAGAGCCCAGGGGTACCGGGGAGCTGTTTTTT
V gene: TRBV20-1; J gene: TRBJ1-1; clone size: -; D gene: -; CDR3 protein: CSARDLRDSSTEAFF; CDR3 DNA: TGCAGTGCTAGAGATCTTCGGGACTCGAGCACTGAAGCTTTCTTT
V gene: TRBV18; J gene: TRBJ1-5; clone size: few; D gene: TRBD1; CDR3 protein: CASSPIPWTGQVGNQPQHF; CDR3 DNA: TGTGCCAGCTCACCGATTCCTTGGACAGGGCAGGTTGGCAATCAGCCCCAGCATTTT
V gene: TRBV28; J gene: TRBJ1-1; clone size: -; D gene: -; CDR3 protein: CASSPTTHTEAFF; CDR3 DNA: TGTGCCAGCAGTCCGACAACCCACACTGAAGCTTTCTTT
V gene: TRBV6-2/TRBV6-3; J gene: TRBJ2-1; clone size: few; D gene: -; CDR3 protein: CASSYQENNEQFF; CDR3 DNA: TGTGCCAGCAGTTACCAAGAAAACAATGAGCAGTTCTTC
V gene: TRBV4-2; J gene: TRBJ1-5; clone size: -; D gene: -; CDR3 protein: CASSPRGGDSNQPQHF; CDR3 DNA: TGTGCCAGCAGCCCCCGGGGAGGGGATAGCAATCAGCCCCAGCATTTT
V gene: TRBV28; J gene: TRBJ2-7; clone size: -; D gene: TRBD1; CDR3 protein: CASSLPTDRGEQYF; CDR3 DNA: TGTGCCAGCAGTTTACCCACGGACAGGGGCGAGCAGTACTTC
V gene: TRBV7-2; J gene: TRBJ2-7; clone size: -; D gene: -; CDR3 protein: CASTWGPSSYEQYF; CDR3 DNA: TGTGCCAGCACTTGGGGCCCCAGCTCCTACGAGCAGTACTTC
V gene: TRBV7-2; J gene: TRBJ2-7; clone size: -; D gene: TRBD2; CDR3 protein: CASSLASGNHEQYF; CDR3 DNA: TGTGCCAGCAGCTTAGCTAGCGGGAATCACGAGCAGTACTTC
V gene: TRBV12-3/TRBV12-4; J gene: TRBJ1-1; clone size: -; D gene: -; CDR3 protein: CASSSRGHTEAFF; CDR3 DNA: TGTGCCAGCAGTTCCCGAGGGCACACTGAAGCTTTCTTT
V gene: TRBV27; J gene: TRBJ1-1; clone size: few; D gene: -; CDR3 protein: CASRPNTEAFF; CDR3 DNA: TGTGCCAGTAGACCGAACACTGAAGCTTTCTTT
V gene: TRBV28; J gene: TRBJ2-7; clone size: once; D gene: TRBD1; CDR3 protein: CASSSRRPWDRGSSYEQYF; CDR3 DNA: TGTGCCAGCAGTTCACGGCGACCGTGGGACAGGGGGAGCTCCTACGAGCAGTACTTC
V gene: TRBV7-9; J gene: TRBJ1-5; clone size: -; D gene: -; CDR3 protein: CASSSLGEFQPQHF; CDR3 DNA: TGTGCCAGCAGCTCCTTGGGGGAGTTTCAGCCCCAGCATTTT
V gene: TRBV28; J gene: TRBJ2-3; clone size: -; D gene: TRBD2; CDR3 protein: CASVSAGLAYGTDTQYF; CDR3 DNA: TGTGCCAGCGTGAGCGCGGGACTAGCGTATGGGACAGATACGCAGTATTTT
V gene: TRBV20-1; J gene: TRBJ2-3; clone size: -; D gene: TRBD2; CDR3 protein: CSATGLASFTDTQYF; CDR3 DNA: TGCAGTGCTACCGGACTAGCGTCCTTCACAGATACGCAGTATTTT
V gene: TRBV12-3/TRBV12-4; J gene: TRBJ1-6; clone size: few; D gene: -; CDR3 protein: CASSLGSGAYNSPLHF; CDR3 DNA: TGTGCCAGCAGTTTAGGGTCAGGAGCATATAATTCACCCCTCCACTTT
V gene: TRBV10-3; J gene: TRBJ2-1; clone size: few; D gene: TRBD2; CDR3 protein: CAISLTSGSVYNEQFF; CDR3 DNA: TGTGCCATCAGTCTGACTAGCGGGAGTGTCTACAATGAGCAGTTCTTC
V gene: TRBV7-2; J gene: TRBJ2-7; clone size: -; D gene: -; CDR3 protein: CASSLGGVSYEQYF; CDR3 DNA: TGTGCCAGCAGCTTAGGCGGGGTCTCCTACGAGCAGTACTTC
V gene: TRBV7-2; J gene: TRBJ1-1; clone size: -; D gene: TRBD1; CDR3 protein: CASSLGTGGSVAFF; CDR3 DNA: TGTGCCAGCAGCCTTGGGACAGGGGGGTCTGTGGCTTTCTTT
V gene: TRBV28; J gene: TRBJ2-4; clone size: -; D gene: -; CDR3 protein: CASRTGTPALNIQYF; CDR3 DNA: TGTGCCAGCAGAACCGGGACCCCGGCCCTAAACATTCAGTACTTC
V gene: TRBV28; J gene: TRBJ2-1; clone size: -; D gene: -; CDR3 protein: CASAANNEQFF; CDR3 DNA: TGTGCCAGCGCCGCGAACAATGAGCAGTTCTTC
V gene: TRBV5-1; J gene: TRBJ2-3; clone size: -; D gene: TRBD2; CDR3 protein: CASSGRLAGGTDTQYF; CDR3 DNA: TGCGCCAGCAGCGGGAGACTAGCGGGAGGCACAGATACGCAGTATTTT
V gene: TRBV28; J gene: TRBJ2-3; clone size: few; D gene: -; CDR3 protein: CASKGGGADTQYF; CDR3 DNA: TGTGCCAGCAAAGGGGGGGGCGCAGATACGCAGTATTTT
V gene: TRBV27; J gene: TRBJ2-7; clone size: -; D gene: -; CDR3 protein: CASSSAAGGTYEQYF; CDR3 DNA: TGTGCCAGCAGCTCCGCGGCAGGAGGTACCTACGAGCAGTACTTC
V gene: TRBV20-1; J gene: TRBJ1-3; clone size: -; D gene: TRBD1; CDR3 protein: CSARDWTGGMGNTIYF; CDR3 DNA: TGCAGTGCTAGAGATTGGACAGGGGGCATGGGGAACACCATATATTTT
V gene: TRBV12-3/TRBV12-4; J gene: TRBJ2-3; clone size: -; D gene: TRBD1; CDR3 protein: CASSLVVGTGPDTQYF; CDR3 DNA: TGTGCCAGCAGTTTAGTAGTCGGGACAGGCCCAGATACGCAGTATTTT
V gene: TRBV28; J gene: TRBJ2-7; clone size: -; D gene: -; CDR3 protein: CASSSDTREQYF; CDR3 DNA: TGTGCCAGCAGTTCCGATACTCGGGAGCAGTACTTC
V gene: TRBV9; J gene: TRBJ1-5; clone size: -; D gene: -; CDR3 protein: CASSVERGNQPQHF; CDR3 DNA: TGTGCCAGCAGCGTAGAAAGGGGAAATCAGCCCCAGCATTTT
V gene: TRBV7-8; J gene: TRBJ2-7; clone size: -; D gene: -; CDR3 protein: CASSPRGSGPYEQYF; CDR3 DNA: TGTGCCAGCAGCCCCCGTGGTAGCGGACCCTACGAGCAGTACTTC
V gene: TRBV6-2/TRBV6-3; J gene: TRBJ2-5; clone size: -; D gene: TRBD2; CDR3 protein: CASTKTSGETQYF; CDR3 DNA: TGTGCCAGCACCAAGACTAGCGGGGAGACCCAGTACTTC
V gene: TRBV7-9; J gene: TRBJ1-6; clone size: -; D gene: -; CDR3 protein: CASSLGEGWRNSPLHF; CDR3 DNA: TGTGCCAGCAGCTTAGGAGAAGGCTGGCGGAATTCACCCCTCCACTTT
V gene: TRBV9; J gene: TRBJ2-7; clone size: many; D gene: TRBD2; CDR3 protein: CASSPPLLTSGTYEQYF; CDR3 DNA: TGTGCCAGCAGCCCACCCCTCTTGACTAGCGGGACCTACGAGCAGTACTTC
V gene: TRBV24-1; J gene: TRBJ2-3; clone size: -; D gene: TRBD1; CDR3 protein: CATSESGTGKGTDTQYF; CDR3 DNA: TGTGCCACCAGTGAGTCCGGGACAGGGAAAGGCACAGATACGCAGTATTTT
V gene: TRBV6-9; J gene: TRBJ2-3; clone size: few; D gene: TRBD2; CDR3 protein: CASSPASSGSSTDTQYF; CDR3 DNA: TGTGCCAGCAGCCCAGCTTCTAGCGGGAGTTCGACAGATACGCAGTATTTT
V gene: TRBV7-9; J gene: TRBJ1-2; clone size: -; D gene: TRBD1; CDR3 protein: CASSLADREGYGYTF; CDR3 DNA: TGTGCCAGCAGCTTAGCCGACAGGGAGGGCTATGGCTACACCTTC
V gene: TRBV5-1; J gene: TRBJ2-5; clone size: many; D gene: -; CDR3 protein: CASSLVGKETQYF; CDR3 DNA: TGCGCCAGCAGCTTGGTTGGCAAAGAGACCCAGTACTTC
V gene: TRBV20-1; J gene: TRBJ2-1; clone size: -; D gene: -; CDR3 protein: CSADRGGFSYNEQFF; CDR3 DNA: TGCAGTGCCGACCGAGGGGGTTTCTCCTACAATGAGCAGTTCTTC
V gene: TRBV6-2/TRBV6-3; J gene: TRBJ2-1; clone size: -; D gene: -; CDR3 protein: CASSPNQAGYVHEQFF; CDR3 DNA: TGTGCCAGCAGTCCCAATCAGGCTGGTTATGTGCATGAGCAGTTCTTC
V gene: TRBV18; J gene: TRBJ2-7; clone size: -; D gene: -; CDR3 protein: CASSPPGRDEQYF; CDR3 DNA: TGTGCCAGCTCACCACCGGGTAGAGACGAGCAGTACTTC
V gene: TRBV6-2/TRBV6-3; J gene: TRBJ2-3; clone size: few; D gene: -; CDR3 protein: CASTDWGQSTDTQYF; CDR3 DNA: TGTGCCAGCACCGACTGGGGACAAAGCACAGATACGCAGTATTTT